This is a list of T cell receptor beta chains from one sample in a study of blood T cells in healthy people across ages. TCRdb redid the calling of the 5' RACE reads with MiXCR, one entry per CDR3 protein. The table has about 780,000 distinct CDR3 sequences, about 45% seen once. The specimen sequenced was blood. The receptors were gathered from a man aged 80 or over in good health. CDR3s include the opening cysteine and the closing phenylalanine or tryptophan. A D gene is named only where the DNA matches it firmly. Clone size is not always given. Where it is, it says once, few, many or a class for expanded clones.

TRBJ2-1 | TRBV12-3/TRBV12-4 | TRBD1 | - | TGTGCCAGCAGCGGGCAGGGGGCCATGAACAATGAGCAGTTCTTC | CASSGQGAMNNEQFF
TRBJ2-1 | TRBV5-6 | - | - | TGTGCCAGCAGCTTGTGGGGGTTTGGGGAACAAGAGACCCAGTTCTTC | CASSLWGFGEQETQFF
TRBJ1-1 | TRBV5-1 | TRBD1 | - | TGCGCCAGCAGCGTGGGACAGGGGCTGGATACTGAAGCTTTCTTT | CASSVGQGLDTEAFF
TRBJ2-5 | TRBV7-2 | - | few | TGTGCCAGCAGCATAACCAGGGGGGTAGAGACCCAGTACTTC | CASSITRGVETQYF
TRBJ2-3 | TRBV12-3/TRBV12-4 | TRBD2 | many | TGTGCCAGCAGTCCCCTGGGACTAGAAGGCACAGATACGCAGTATTTT | CASSPLGLEGTDTQYF
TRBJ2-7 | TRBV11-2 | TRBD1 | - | TGTGCCAGCAGCTTAGGGGGGACAGGGTTCGAGCAGTACTTC | CASSLGGTGFEQYF
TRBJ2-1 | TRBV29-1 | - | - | TGCAGCGTTGGGCGGTCGAGAGTAGAGACCCAGTTCTTC | CSVGRSRVETQFF
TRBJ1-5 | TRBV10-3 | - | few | TGTGCCATCAGTGGAGACAGAGGCAGCAATCAGCCCCAGCATTTT | CAISGDRGSNQPQHF
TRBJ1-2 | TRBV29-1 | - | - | TGCAGCGCCTCAGGGGAGACCTATGGCTACACCTTC | CSASGETYGYTF
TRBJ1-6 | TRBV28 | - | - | TGTGCCAGCAGTCTCATGGGGTTTAATTCACCCCTCCACTTT | CASSLMGFNSPLHF
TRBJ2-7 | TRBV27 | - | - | TGTGCCGGCCGCAGGGACATCCACTACGAGCAGTACTTC | CAGRRDIHYEQYF
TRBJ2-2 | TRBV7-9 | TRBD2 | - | TGTGCCAGCAGCTCCCCTAGCGGGAGTGGGACCGGGGAGCTGTTTTTT | CASSSPSGSGTGELFF
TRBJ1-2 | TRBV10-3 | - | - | TGTGCCATCAGTGAGAGGTCGGGAACTAACTATGGCTACACCTTC | CAISERSGTNYGYTF
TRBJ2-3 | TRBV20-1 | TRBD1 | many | TGCAGTGCTAACGACAGGGGGGCAGATACGCAGTATTTT | CSANDRGADTQYF
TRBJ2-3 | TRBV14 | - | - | TGTGCCAGCAGCCAAGTTGGCGGCTCCACAGATACGCAGTATTTT | CASSQVGGSTDTQYF
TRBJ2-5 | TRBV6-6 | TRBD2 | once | TGTGCCAGCCTCGAGGCGGGGGGGAATGAGCAGTACTTC | CASLEAGGNEQYF
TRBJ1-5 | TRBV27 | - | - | TGTGCCAGCAGTATTCAGGGATGGGATCAGCCCCAGCATTTT | CASSIQGWDQPQHF
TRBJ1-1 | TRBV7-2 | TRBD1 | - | TGTGCCAGCAGCTTAGGTCTAGGGACAGGGGGCAGGTCCACTGAAGCTTTCTTT | CASSLGLGTGGRSTEAFF
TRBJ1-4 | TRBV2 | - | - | TGTGCCAGCAGTGCACAGGACATCGGGGGACTGTTTTTT | CASSAQDIGGLFF
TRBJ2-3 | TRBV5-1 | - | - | TGCGCCAGCAGCTCCGTGGCGGAGTTCACAGATACGCAGTATTTT | CASSSVAEFTDTQYF
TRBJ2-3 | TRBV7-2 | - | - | TGTGCCAGCAGCTTAGCGCTAGGGGGGCGAGATACGCAGTATTTT | CASSLALGGRDTQYF
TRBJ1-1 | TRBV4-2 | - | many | TGTGCCAGCAGCCAAGGGTTTATGCGGGGGGGTGGAACTGAAGCTTTCTTT | CASSQGFMRGGGTEAFF
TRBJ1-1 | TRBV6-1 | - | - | TGTGCCAGCGGCTACAGGGAGAACACTGAAGCTTTCTTT | CASGYRENTEAFF
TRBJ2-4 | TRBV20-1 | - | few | TGCAGTGCTAGAGATAGTGGAGCCAAAAACATTCAGTACTTC | CSARDSGAKNIQYF
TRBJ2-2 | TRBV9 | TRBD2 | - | TGTGCCAGCAGCGTAGCGACTAGCGGGAGCGTGTACACCGGGGAGCTGTTTTTT | CASSVATSGSVYTGELFF
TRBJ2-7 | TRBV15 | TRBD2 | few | TGTGCCACCAGCAGAGATTGGGAAGCCCGGCGGGGGTTTGTGGCCTACGAGCAGTACTTC | CATSRDWEARRGFVAYEQYF
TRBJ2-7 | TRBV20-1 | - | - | TGCAGTGCTAGACCCCCCTCCGGGGGTCCGACCTACGAGCAGTACTTC | CSARPPSGGPTYEQYF
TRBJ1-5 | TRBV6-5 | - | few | TGTGCCAGCAGTTCACAGTGGGATCAGCCCCAGCATTTT | CASSSQWDQPQHF
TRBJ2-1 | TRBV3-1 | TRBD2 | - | TGTGCCAGCAGCGATCCCGGTAGCGGGAGCTGGAATGAGCAGTTCTTC | CASSDPGSGSWNEQFF
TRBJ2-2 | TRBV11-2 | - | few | TGTGCCAGCAGCTTAGGAGCTCGTACATCCACCGGGGAGCTGTTTTTT | CASSLGARTSTGELFF